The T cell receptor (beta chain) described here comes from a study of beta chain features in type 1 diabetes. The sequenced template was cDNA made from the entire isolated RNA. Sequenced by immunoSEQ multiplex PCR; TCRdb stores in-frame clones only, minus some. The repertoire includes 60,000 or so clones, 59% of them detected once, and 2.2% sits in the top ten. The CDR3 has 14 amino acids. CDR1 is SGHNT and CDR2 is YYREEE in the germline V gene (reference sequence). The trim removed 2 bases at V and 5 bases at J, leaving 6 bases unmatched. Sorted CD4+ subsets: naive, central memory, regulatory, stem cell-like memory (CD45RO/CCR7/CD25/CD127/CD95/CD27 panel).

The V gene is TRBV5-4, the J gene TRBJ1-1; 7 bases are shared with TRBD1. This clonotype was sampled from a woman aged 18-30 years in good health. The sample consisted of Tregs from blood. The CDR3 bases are TGTGCCAGCAGCTTACCGACAGGGTCGACTGAAGCTTTCTTT. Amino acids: CASSLPTGSTEAFF. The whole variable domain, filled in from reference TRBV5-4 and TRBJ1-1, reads ETGVTQSPTHLIKTRGQQVTLRCSSQSGHNTVSWYQQALGQGPQFIFQYYREEENGRGNFPPRFSGLQFPNYSSELNVNALELDDSALYLCASSLPTGSTEAFFGQGTRLTVV.